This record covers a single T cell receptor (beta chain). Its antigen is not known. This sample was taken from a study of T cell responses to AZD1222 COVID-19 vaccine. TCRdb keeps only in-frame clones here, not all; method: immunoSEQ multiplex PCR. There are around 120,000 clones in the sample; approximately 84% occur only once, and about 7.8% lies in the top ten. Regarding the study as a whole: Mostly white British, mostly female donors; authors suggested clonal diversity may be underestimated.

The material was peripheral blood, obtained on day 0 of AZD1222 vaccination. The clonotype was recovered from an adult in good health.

The CDR3 nucleotides are TGTGCCAGCAGCACTCGACAGGGGGCGAAGGCTTTCTTT. As protein: CASSTRQGAKAFF. The chain carries TRBV5-4 and TRBJ1-1; TRBD1 matches 10 bases. CDR1 and CDR2 from the germline V gene are SGHNT and YYREEE (reference sequence). The CDR3 length is 13 residues. The junction had 8 bases not matched to a gene; V was cut back by 4 bases and J by 11 bases.